The 32 T cell receptor beta chains presented below share a single source sample, sequenced in a study of blood T cell repertoires in COVID-19. The table came from immunoSEQ multiplex PCR; TCRdb's copy has only in-frame clones and leaves some out. The sample records a few hundred thousand clones, roughly four fifths being singletons. Sequenced: peripheral blood. These receptors were collected from a man under 40 who had recovered from COVID-19.

This chain connects TRBV5-1 to TRBJ2-5, with TRBD1 as a possible D gene (5 bases). Trimming shortened V by 1 base and J by 6 bases, and 13 bases separated the two germline ends. Germline loops: CDR1 SGHRS, CDR2 YFSETQ. The CDR3 consists of 14 residues. CDR3 DNA sequence: TGCGCCAGCAGCTTGAAAACAGGACGAAAGACCCAGTACTTC. Protein sequence: CASSLKTGRKTQYF. Using reference TRBV5-1 and TRBJ2-5 for the parts outside the CDR3, the full variable domain is KAGVTQTPRYLIKTRGQQVTLSCSPISGHRSVSWYQQTPGQGLQFLFEYFSETQRNKGNFPGRFSGRQFSNSRSEMNVSTLELGDSALYLCASSLKTGRKTQYFGPGTRLLVL.

The rearrangement uses TRBV5-1 and TRBJ1-2; 9 bases agree with TRBD1. Germline CDR1 SGHRS, CDR2 YFSETQ. The CDR3 extends over 15 amino acids. J was trimmed by 2 bases and V by 3 bases; bases with no gene match: 5. Written as DNA, the CDR3 is TGCGCCAGCAGCTCGACAGGGGGTGGCAACTATGGCTACACCTTC. Amino acid sequence: CASSSTGGGNYGYTF.

The table lists this clone with many counts. The V gene is TRBV18, the J gene TRBJ2-7; 8 bases fit TRBD2. The CDR3 is 15 amino acids. Germline CDR1 is KGHSH and CDR2 is LQKENI. Losses at the gene ends were 4 bases for V and 2 bases for J; bases not matched to a gene: 7. DNA of the CDR3: TGTGCCAGCTCACGGGGAGGGACTAGTACCTACGAGCAGTACTTC. Encoded protein: CASSRGGTSTYEQYF. Full variable domain (remainder filled in from reference TRBV18 and TRBJ2-7): NAGVMQNPRHLVRRRGQEARLRCSPMKGHSHVYWYRQLPEEGLKFMVYLQKENIIDESGMPKERFSAEFPKEGPSILRIQQVVRGDSAAYFCASSRGGTSTYEQYFGPGTRLTVT.

This clone has a count of ten or more. This chain joins TRBV10-2 and TRBJ1-2; a weak D match, TRBD1 (6 bases). The CDR3 spans 15 residues. CDR1 WSHSY and CDR2 SAAADI come from the germline V gene. V lost 0 bases and J lost 3, with 11 bases in between. DNA of the CDR3: TGCGCCAGCAGTGAGTCGGCGGGGGCGGACTATGGCTACACCTTC. This sequence encodes CASSESAGADYGYTF.

The chain couples TRBV6-1 to TRBJ2-7, with TRBD2 identical over 8 bases. The CDR3 is 17 amino acids. From germline, CDR1 is MNHNS and CDR2 SASEGT. Trimming took 0 bases from V and 2 from J; bases not matched to a gene: 9. Written as DNA, the CDR3 is TGTGCCAGCAGTGAAGCGCGGGCGGGGGGCCTGACCTACGAGCAGTACTTC. As protein: CASSEARAGGLTYEQYF.

This rearrangement joins TRBV3-1 (or the pseudogene TRBV3-2) to TRBJ2-3; 7 nucleotides match TRBD1. Trimming cost V 10 bases and J 4 bases; bases outside gene matches: 5. The CDR3 is 12 residues long. In germline, CDR1 is LGHDT, CDR2 YNNKEL (reference sequence). CDR3 amino acids: CATRQGADTQYF. Here the CDR3 DNA reads TGTGCCACTCGACAGGGAGCAGATACGCAGTATTTT.

The chain combines TRBV10-3 with TRBJ1-3; no clear D gene. The CDR3 has 14 residues. Germline values: CDR1 ENHRY, CDR2 SYGVKD. V was pared by 6 bases and J by 0 bases, with 9 bases between. For the CDR3, the DNA is TGTGCCATCAGCCCCGGGATCTCTGGAAACACCATATATTTT. As protein: CAISPGISGNTIYF.

The rearrangement joins TRBV5-1 to TRBJ2-7; TRBD1 agrees at 10 bases. This CDR3 is 15 amino acids long. The V and J ends lost 0 bases and 4 bases, in that order; junction bases with no gene match: 4. The V gene's germline CDR1 is SGHRS and CDR2 YFSETQ. CDR3 in amino acids: CASSLAGTGVYEQYF. In DNA form, the CDR3 reads TGCGCCAGCAGCTTGGCCGGGACAGGGGTGTACGAGCAGTACTTC.

This clone was seen a few times. V gene TRBV14 combines with J gene TRBJ2-4, with D perhaps TRBD2 (5 bases). The CDR3 length is 15 residues. CDR1 SGHDN and CDR2 FVKESK come from the germline V gene. Trimming left V 2 bases short and J 2 bases short, with 10 bases between. CDR3 residues: CASSQRGGPKNIQYF. The CDR3 nucleotides are TGTGCCAGCAGCCAAAGAGGCGGGCCCAAAAACATTCAGTACTTC.

As concerns this clone: An end of the junction differs from the germline gene, which may be a read error. The chain's CDR3 is CASSPPRGSDSYEQYF. The CDR3 coding sequence is TGTGCCAGCTCGCCACCTAGGGGGTCCGACTCCTACGAGCAGTACTTC. The chain links TRBV18 to TRBJ2-7; tentative D call: TRBD1 (6 bases). CDR3 size: 16 residues. Germline CDR1 is KGHSH and CDR2 is LQKENI. The full variable domain, in which reference TRBV18 and TRBJ2-7 provide the parts outside the CDR3, is NAGVMQNPRHLVRRRGQEARLRCSPMKGHSHVYWYRQLPEEGLKFMVYLQKENIIDESGMPKERFSAEFPKEGPSILRIQQVVRGDSAAYFCASSPPRGSDSYEQYFGPGTRLTVT.

The CDR3 spells CASSLRGIDNEQFF. The CDR3 bases are TGTGCCAGCAGCTTAAGGGGTATAGACAATGAGCAGTTCTTC. The chain employs TRBV11-3 and TRBJ2-1; a weak D match, TRBD1 (5 bases). The length of the CDR3 is 14 residues. Trimming shortened V by 2 bases and J by 5 bases, and 10 bases separated the two germline ends. Germline CDR1 reads SGHNT; CDR2 reads YENEEA.

The V and J genes are TRBV29-1 and TRBJ2-1; 8 nucleotides line up with TRBD1. Trimming at V came to 5 bases and at J to 9 bases, leaving 6 bases not matched to a gene. The germline V gene encodes CDR1 SQVTM and CDR2 ANQGSEA. This CDR3 is built from 12 residues. The CDR3 sequence: CSVLRQGFEQFF. The CDR3 nucleotides are TGCAGCGTTTTAAGACAGGGGTTTGAGCAGTTCTTC.

The genes are TRBV12-3 or TRBV12-4 and TRBJ1-2; D unclear. There are 12 residues in the CDR3. V was trimmed by 3 bases and J by 7 bases, leaving 9 bases between them. CDR3 bases: TGTGCCAGCAGTTTGGCTCGCGGTGGCTACACCTTC. This codes for CASSLARGGYTF.

Only one count was recorded for this clone. The V call is TRBV9, the J call TRBJ2-3; TRBD1 matches 8 bases. This CDR3 comprises 15 residues. CDR1 and CDR2 from the germline V gene are SGDLS and YYNGEE. V lost 4 bases and J lost 0; bases outside the gene matches: 4. The chain's CDR3 is CASSFRDRSTDTQYF. The CDR3 DNA follows: TGTGCCAGCAGCTTCCGGGACAGGAGCACAGATACGCAGTATTTT. Together with reference TRBV9 and TRBJ2-3, the CDR3 gives the full variable domain: DSGVTQTPKHLITATGQRVTLRCSPRSGDLSVYWYQQSLDQGLQFLIQYYNGEERAKGNILERFSAQQFPDLHSELNLSSLELGDSALYFCASSFRDRSTDTQYFGPGTRLTVL.

V is TRBV3-1 (or the pseudogene TRBV3-2) and J is TRBJ2-5; the D gene is possibly TRBD2 (6 bases). The CDR3 spans 18 residues. CDR1 LGHDT and CDR2 YNNKEL come from the germline V gene (reference sequence). V was clipped by 0 bases and J by 1 base, with 18 bases between them. The CDR3 nucleotides read TGTGCCAGCAGCCAAGATAGGCCGACTAGAGAGATCCAAGAGACCCAGTACTTC. It encodes CASSQDRPTREIQETQYF.

This clone was counted only a few times. The chain recombines TRBV3-1 (or the pseudogene TRBV3-2) with TRBJ1-1; TRBD1 might be the D (5 bases). Germline assignment: CDR1 LGHDT and CDR2 YNNKEL (reference sequence). The V gene lost 5 bases and the J gene lost 1 base, with 14 bases spanning the gap. The CDR3 has 15 amino acids. CDR3: CASSSPWRGNTEAFF. In nucleotides, the CDR3 is TGTGCCAGCAGCTCACCCTGGAGGGGGAACACTGAAGCTTTCTTT.

V and J are TRBV2 and TRBJ1-4; D gene unclear. Trimming took off 8 bases at V and 1 base at J, with 14 bases between the two ends. Germline V gene sequence: CDR1 SNHLY, CDR2 FYNNEI. The CDR3 sequence is 15 residues long. DNA for the CDR3: TGTGCCAGCCGGCGCTCGGAGGAAACTAATGAAAAACTGTTTTTT. Encoded protein: CASRRSEETNEKLFF. Complete variable domain (other parts from reference TRBV2 and TRBJ1-4): EPEVTQTPSHQVTQMGQEVILRCVPISNHLYFYWYRQILGQKVEFLVSFYNNEISEKSEIFDDQFSVERPDGSNFTLKIRSTKLEDSAMYFCASRRSEETNEKLFFGSGTQLSVL.

The rearrangement uses TRBV6-5 and TRBJ1-4; D gene ambiguous. The CDR3 totals 14 residues. Germline V CDR1 and CDR2: MNHEY, SVGAGI. Between the trimmed V and J ends, which lost 5 bases and 5 bases, there was a span of 12 bases. The CDR3 protein is CASSRWTGNEKLFF. In DNA form, the CDR3 reads TGTGCCAGCAGTCGTTGGACGGGGAATGAAAAACTGTTTTTT.

This clone has only a few counts. The rearrangement uses TRBV2 and TRBJ1-2; D might be TRBD1 (5 bases). This CDR3 comprises 14 residues. V lost 9 bases and J lost 6, with 20 bases in between. CDR1 and CDR2 from the germline V gene are SNHLY and FYNNEI. The CDR3 reads CARGEGRARDGYTF. The CDR3 DNA is TGTGCCAGAGGGGAGGGTAGGGCCAGGGATGGCTACACCTTC.

V is TRBV5-8 and J is TRBJ2-3; perhaps TRBD1 as D (6 bases). Germline V gives CDR1 SGHTS, CDR2 YDEGEE. This CDR3 has 15 residues. Trimming took off 1 base at V and 2 bases at J, with 11 bases between the two ends. DNA of the CDR3: TGTGCCAGCAGCTTGATGACAGGATACACAGATACGCAGTATTTT. This encodes CASSLMTGYTDTQYF.

A single count supports this clone. V gene TRBV6-6 combines with J gene TRBJ2-2; no firm D call. Between the trimmed V and J ends, which lost 0 bases and 4 bases, there was a span of 12 bases. The CDR3 consists of 16 residues. Germline values: CDR1 MNHNY, CDR2 SVGAGI (reference sequence). This CDR3 is CASSYSNLRVTGELFF. For the CDR3, the DNA is TGTGCCAGCAGTTACTCAAATCTACGGGTCACCGGGGAGCTGTTTTTT.

V gene TRBV7-2 combines with J gene TRBJ2-3, with 11 bases lining up with TRBD2. J gave up 6 bases and V 4 bases, and 6 bases lay outside the gene matches. Germline assignment: CDR1 SGHTA and CDR2 FQGNSA. CDR3 length equals 15 residues. As DNA, the CDR3 is TGTGCCAGCAGCTACCTAGCGGGGGGAGGGGATACGCAGTATTTT. It codes for CASSYLAGGGDTQYF.

This clone was seen more than once but under ten times. The V call is TRBV18, the J call TRBJ1-5; 7 nucleotides align to TRBD1. Trimming removed 0 bases from V and 4 bases from J; junction bases left unmatched: 6. This CDR3 has 16 residues. Germline CDR1 and CDR2: KGHSH and LQKENI. CDR3 DNA: TGTGCCAGCTCACCACCAGGTCAGGGGGGAAATCAGCCCCAGCATTTT. The encoded protein is CASSPPGQGGNQPQHF.

The rearrangement joins TRBV7-9 to TRBJ1-1; D gene unclear. The V end lost 6 bases, the J end lost 3 bases, and 14 bases lay between the germline ends. The CDR3 sequence is 14 residues long. Germline V gene lookup returns CDR1 SEHNR and CDR2 FQNEAQ (reference sequence). CDR3: CASREGDFDTEAFF. In DNA form, the CDR3 reads TGTGCCAGCAGGGAGGGTGATTTTGACACTGAAGCTTTCTTT.

J is TRBJ2-7 and V is TRBV28; D is undetermined. V dropped 7 bases and J dropped 7 bases, with 17 bases sitting between them. The CDR3 loop spans 13 amino acids. The germline CDR1 and CDR2 sequences are MDHEN and SYDVKM. The CDR3 protein is CASNDRVRREQYV. The CDR3 region has the DNA TGTGCCAGCAACGACCGAGTACGGAGAGAGCAGTACGTC.

This clone was detected once. The J gene is TRBJ1-2, the V gene TRBV6-6; 10 bases fit TRBD1. CDR1 is MNHNY, CDR2 SVGAGI, per germline (reference sequence). V was clipped by 6 bases and J by 5 bases; unmatched bases: 6. The CDR3 extends over 14 amino acids. The CDR3 protein is CASSWTGGGYGYTF. The DNA for the CDR3 is TGTGCCAGCAGCTGGACAGGGGGAGGGTATGGCTACACCTTC.

The V gene is TRBV2, the J gene TRBJ2-1; D call uncertain. This CDR3 is 18 amino acids long. In germline, CDR1 is SNHLY, CDR2 FYNNEI. Trimming removed 5 bases from V and 5 bases from J, with 25 bases in between. CDR3 sequence: CASSPALGGPTHDNEQFF. In DNA, the CDR3 is TGTGCCAGCAGTCCCGCTCTAGGCGGCCCCACCCACGACAATGAGCAGTTCTTC.

V usage is TRBV19 and J usage is TRBJ1-4; TRBD1 agrees at 7 bases. The V gene end was trimmed by 5 bases and the J gene end by 5 bases; junction bases not matched to a gene: 2. CDR3 length equals 13 residues. Germline V gives CDR1 LNHDA, CDR2 SQIVND (reference sequence). In DNA form, the CDR3 reads TGTGCCAGTAGTGACAGGGAGAATGAAAAACTGTTTTTT. Its translation: CASSDRENEKLFF.

The rearrangement links TRBV19 to TRBJ1-5; weak D call: TRBD1 (6 bases). The CDR3 is 13 amino acids. The ends were cut back, 5 bases at V and 4 bases at J, with 9 bases in the middle. Germline V gene data show CDR1 as LNHDA and CDR2 as SQIVND (reference sequence). The CDR3 protein is CASSSTGNQPQHF. CDR3 in DNA: TGTGCCAGTAGTTCAACAGGGAATCAGCCCCAGCATTTT.

The chain combines TRBV19 with TRBJ2-3, with D possibly being TRBD2 (6 bases). V was trimmed by 8 bases and J by 2 bases, leaving 17 bases between them. The CDR3 runs to 15 residues. Germline CDR1 is LNHDA and CDR2 is SQIVND (reference sequence). The CDR3 region has the DNA TGTGCCAGTGGGGGGACGGCTCAGGTCACAGATACGCAGTATTTT. Translating it yields CASGGTAQVTDTQYF.

J is TRBJ1-4 and V is TRBV14; weak D call: TRBD1 (5 bases). This CDR3 is 16 amino acids long. The germline V and J ends were trimmed by 4 bases and 7 bases, with 19 bases remaining between them. The V gene's germline CDR1 is SGHDN and CDR2 FVKESK. The CDR3 sequence is CASSRLGGKNVEKLFF. CDR3 in DNA: TGTGCCAGCAGCCGATTGGGGGGAAAGAATGTTGAAAAACTGTTTTTT.

This clone occurred a few times. The chain recombines TRBV5-6 with TRBJ1-2; a possible D gene is TRBD1 (5 bases). Trimming pared 3 bases from V and 4 bases from J, leaving 16 bases between. CDR3 length: 15 residues. CDR1 and CDR2 (germline): SGHDT, YYEEEE. CDR3 DNA sequence: TGTGCCAGCAGCTCGGGAACGGGGGATTTCTATGGCTACACCTTC. Translating it yields CASSSGTGDFYGYTF.